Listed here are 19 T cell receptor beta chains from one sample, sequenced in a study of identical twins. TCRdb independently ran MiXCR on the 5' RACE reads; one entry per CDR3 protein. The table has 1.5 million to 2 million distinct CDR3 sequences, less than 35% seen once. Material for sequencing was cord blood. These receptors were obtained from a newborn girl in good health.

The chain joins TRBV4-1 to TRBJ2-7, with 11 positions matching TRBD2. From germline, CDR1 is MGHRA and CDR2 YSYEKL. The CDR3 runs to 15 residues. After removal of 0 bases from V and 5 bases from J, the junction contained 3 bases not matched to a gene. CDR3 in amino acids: CASSQDLGLADEQYF. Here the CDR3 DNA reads TGCGCCAGCAGCCAAGATTTGGGACTAGCGGACGAGCAGTACTTC.

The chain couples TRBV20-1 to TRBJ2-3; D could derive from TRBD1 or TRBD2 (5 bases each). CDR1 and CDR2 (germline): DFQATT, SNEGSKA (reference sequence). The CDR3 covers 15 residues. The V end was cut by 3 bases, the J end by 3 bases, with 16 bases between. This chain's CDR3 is CSARRGTEGTDTQYF. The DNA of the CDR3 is TGCAGTGCTAGGAGAGGGACGGAAGGGACAGATACGCAGTATTTT.

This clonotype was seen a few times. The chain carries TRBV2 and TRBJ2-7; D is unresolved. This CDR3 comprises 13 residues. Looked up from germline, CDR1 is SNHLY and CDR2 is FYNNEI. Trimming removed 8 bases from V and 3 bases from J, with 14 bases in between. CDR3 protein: CASLPSGYYEQYF. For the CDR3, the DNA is TGTGCCAGCCTACCGTCGGGTTACTACGAGCAGTACTTC.

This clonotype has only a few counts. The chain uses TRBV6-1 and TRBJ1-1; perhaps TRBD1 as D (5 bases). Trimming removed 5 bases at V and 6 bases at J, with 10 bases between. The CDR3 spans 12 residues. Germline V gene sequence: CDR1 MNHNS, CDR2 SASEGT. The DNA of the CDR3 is TGTGCCAGCAGTTCAGGGAGAGCTGAAGCTTTCTTT. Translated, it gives CASSSGRAEAFF.

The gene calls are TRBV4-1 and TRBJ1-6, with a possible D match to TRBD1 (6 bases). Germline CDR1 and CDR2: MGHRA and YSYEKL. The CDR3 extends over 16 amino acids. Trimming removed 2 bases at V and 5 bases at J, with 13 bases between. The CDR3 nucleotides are TGCGCCAGCAGCCAAACTGCCGGGACAAATAATTCACCCCTCCACTTT. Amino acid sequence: CASSQTAGTNNSPLHF.

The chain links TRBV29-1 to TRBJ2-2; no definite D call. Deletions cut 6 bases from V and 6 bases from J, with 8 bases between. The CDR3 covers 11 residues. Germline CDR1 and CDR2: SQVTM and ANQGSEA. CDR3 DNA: TGCAGCGTGCAGGAGCCCGGGGAGCTGTTTTTT. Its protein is CSVQEPGELFF.

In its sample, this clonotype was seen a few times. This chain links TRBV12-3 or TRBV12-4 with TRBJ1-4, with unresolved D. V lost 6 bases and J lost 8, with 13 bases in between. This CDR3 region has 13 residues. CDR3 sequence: CASRLGPGEKLFF. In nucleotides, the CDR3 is TGTGCCAGCAGGCTTGGACCAGGCGAAAAACTGTTTTTT.

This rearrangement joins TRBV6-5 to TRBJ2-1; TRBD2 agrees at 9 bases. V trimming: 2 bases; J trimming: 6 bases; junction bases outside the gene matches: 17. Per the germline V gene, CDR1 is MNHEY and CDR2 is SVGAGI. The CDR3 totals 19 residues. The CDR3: CASSYQSPTSGPRGNEQFF. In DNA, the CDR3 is TGTGCCAGCAGTTACCAAAGCCCCACTAGCGGGCCCAGGGGCAATGAGCAGTTCTTC.

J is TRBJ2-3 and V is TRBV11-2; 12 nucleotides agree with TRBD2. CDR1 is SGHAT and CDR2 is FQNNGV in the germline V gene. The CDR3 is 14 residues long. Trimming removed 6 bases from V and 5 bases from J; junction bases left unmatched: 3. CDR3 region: CASRTGLAGDTQYF. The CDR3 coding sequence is TGTGCCAGCAGGACGGGACTAGCGGGAGATACGCAGTATTTT.

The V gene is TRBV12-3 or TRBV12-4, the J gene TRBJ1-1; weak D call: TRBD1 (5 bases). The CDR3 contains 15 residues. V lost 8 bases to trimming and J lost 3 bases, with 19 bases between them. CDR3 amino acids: CASQFGGGGDTEAFF. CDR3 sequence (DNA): TGTGCCAGCCAATTTGGAGGCGGGGGTGACACTGAAGCTTTCTTT.

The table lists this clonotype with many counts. Here the CDR3 reads CASSLVGGDEQYF. DNA for the CDR3: TGCGCCAGCAGCTTGGTGGGAGGCGACGAGCAGTACTTC. The chain couples TRBV5-1 to TRBJ2-7; D possibly corresponds to TRBD2 (6 bases). In germline, CDR1 is SGHRS, CDR2 YFSETQ. With 0 bases removed from V and 5 bases from J, the gap between germline ends came to 9 bases. The CDR3 runs 13 residues.

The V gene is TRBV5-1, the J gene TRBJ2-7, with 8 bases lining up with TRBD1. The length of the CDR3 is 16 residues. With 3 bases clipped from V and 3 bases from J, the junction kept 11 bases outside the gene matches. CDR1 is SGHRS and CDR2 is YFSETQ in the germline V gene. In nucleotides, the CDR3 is TGCGCCAGCAGCTCCTCAACCGGGACAGGAAACTACGAGCAGTACTTC. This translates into CASSSSTGTGNYEQYF.

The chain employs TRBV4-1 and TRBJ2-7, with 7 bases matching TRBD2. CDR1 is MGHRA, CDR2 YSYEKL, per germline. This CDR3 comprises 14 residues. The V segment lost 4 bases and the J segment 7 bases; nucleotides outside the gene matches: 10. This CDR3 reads CASSPGLGTNEQYF. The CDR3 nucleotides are TGCGCCAGCAGCCCCGGACTGGGGACTAATGAGCAGTACTTC.

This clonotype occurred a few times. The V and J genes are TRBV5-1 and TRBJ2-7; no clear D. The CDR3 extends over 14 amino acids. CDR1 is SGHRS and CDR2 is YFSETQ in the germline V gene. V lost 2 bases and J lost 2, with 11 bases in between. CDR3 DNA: TGCGCCAGCAGCTTTCGGAGCCCAGCCTACGAGCAGTACTTC. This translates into CASSFRSPAYEQYF.

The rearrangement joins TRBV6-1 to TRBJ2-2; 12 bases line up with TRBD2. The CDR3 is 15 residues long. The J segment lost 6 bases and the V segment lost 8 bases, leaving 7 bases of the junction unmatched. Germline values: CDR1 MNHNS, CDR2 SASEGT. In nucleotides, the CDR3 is TGTGCCAGCCGCGCTAGCGGGAGGGCCCCCGGGGAGCTGTTTTTT. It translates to CASRASGRAPGELFF.

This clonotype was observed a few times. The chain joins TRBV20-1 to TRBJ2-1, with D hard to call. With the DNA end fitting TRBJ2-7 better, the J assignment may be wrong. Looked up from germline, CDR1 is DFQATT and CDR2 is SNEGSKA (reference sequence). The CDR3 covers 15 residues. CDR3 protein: CSARDLALGYNEQYF. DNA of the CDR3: TGCAGTGCTAGAGATCTCGCACTTGGCTACAATGAGCAGTACTTC.

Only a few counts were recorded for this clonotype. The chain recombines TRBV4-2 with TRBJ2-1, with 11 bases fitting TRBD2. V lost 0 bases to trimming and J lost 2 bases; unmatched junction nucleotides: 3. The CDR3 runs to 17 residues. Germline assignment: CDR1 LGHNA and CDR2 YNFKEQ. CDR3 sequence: CASSQELTSGAYNEQFF. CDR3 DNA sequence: TGTGCCAGCAGCCAAGAACTGACTAGCGGGGCCTACAATGAGCAGTTCTTC.

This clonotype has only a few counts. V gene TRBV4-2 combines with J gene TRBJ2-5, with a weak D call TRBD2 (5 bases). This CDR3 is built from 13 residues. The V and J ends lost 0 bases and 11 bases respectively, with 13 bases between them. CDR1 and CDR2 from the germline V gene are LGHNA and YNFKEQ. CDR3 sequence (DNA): TGTGCCAGCAGCCAAGATCGGTTCTGGGAGCAGTACTTC. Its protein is CASSQDRFWEQYF.

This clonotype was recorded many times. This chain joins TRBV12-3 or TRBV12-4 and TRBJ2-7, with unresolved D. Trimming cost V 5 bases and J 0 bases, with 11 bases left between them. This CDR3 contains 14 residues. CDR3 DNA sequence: TGTGCCAGCAGTGGTCTACCCAGCTCCTACGAGCAGTACTTC. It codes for CASSGLPSSYEQYF.